The 15 T cell receptor beta chains reported below all come from one sample, sequenced in a study of cytomegalovirus exposure and HLA in healthy donors. 60 Vbeta and 13 Jbeta primers were used in PCR. The method was immunoSEQ multiplex PCR; TCRdb's version includes in-frame clones alone and lacks a portion of them. The sample lists around 95,000 clones, about 74% seen once, with approximately 2% in the top ten. The source material was PBMCs. The receptors were gathered from a male donor in good health and CMV-seronegative.

The CDR3 DNA sequence: TGTGCCAGCAGCTTAGAGCGGGGCCCCACAGATACGCAGTATTTT. This sequence encodes CASSLERGPTDTQYF. This chain joins TRBV7-2 and TRBJ2-3; TRBD2 matches 7 bases. V trimming: 1 base; J trimming: 2 bases; junction bases outside the gene matches: 3. The CDR3 contains 15 residues. CDR1 and CDR2 (germline): SGHTA, FQGNSA.

The chain links TRBV11-1 to TRBJ2-1; 11 positions match TRBD2. V lost 3 bases and J lost 7; bases outside the gene matches: 8. The germline V gene encodes CDR1 SGHAT and CDR2 FQDESV (reference sequence). The CDR3 runs to 16 residues. The CDR3 nucleotides are TGTGCCAGCAGCTTTGTAGCGGGAGGGTTGAGGAATGAGCAGTTCTTC. This codes for CASSFVAGGLRNEQFF.

The rearrangement uses TRBV5-4 and TRBJ2-3; the match to TRBD2 covers 9 bases. V was pared by 0 bases and J by 4 bases, with 9 bases of the junction left unmatched. Germline-derived CDR1 and CDR2 are SGHNT and YYREEE (reference sequence). This CDR3 is built from 17 residues. CDR3 DNA: TGTGCCAGCAGCTTGGCCAGGGTAGCGGGAGCTGCAGATACGCAGTATTTT. It translates to CASSLARVAGAADTQYF.

The genes are TRBV7-9 and TRBJ2-2; D call uncertain. This CDR3 is 13 amino acids long. CDR1 is SEHNR and CDR2 is FQNEAQ in the germline V gene (reference sequence). Trimming took off 1 base at V and 4 bases at J, with 4 bases between the two ends. The CDR3 sequence: CASSLVATGELFF. The CDR3 DNA is TGTGCCAGCAGCTTAGTGGCCACCGGGGAGCTGTTTTTT.

The rearrangement uses TRBV9 and TRBJ1-5; 8 bases agree with TRBD1. Germline V gene sequence: CDR1 SGDLS, CDR2 YYNGEE. V shed 6 bases and J 4 bases; nucleotides not matched to a gene: 6. The CDR3 loop spans 14 amino acids. CDR3 region: CASNEGTGNQPQHF. Here the CDR3 DNA reads TGTGCCAGCAACGAGGGGACAGGTAATCAGCCCCAGCATTTT.

This sequence joins TRBV30 and TRBJ2-3; D remains ambiguous. Germline CDR1 is GTSNPN and CDR2 is SVGIG (reference sequence). This CDR3 spans 15 amino acids. V lost 3 bases and J lost 1, with 14 bases in between. This CDR3 reads CAWRNGYSRTDTQYF. The CDR3, as DNA: TGTGCCTGGAGAAACGGGTATAGTCGCACAGATACGCAGTATTTT.

This sequence joins TRBV6-1 and TRBJ1-5; D possibly corresponds to TRBD1 (6 bases). The germline V gene has CDR1 MNHNS and CDR2 SASEGT. This CDR3 is 13 amino acids long. Trimming took off 8 bases at V and 5 bases at J, with 13 bases between the two ends. CDR3 loop: CASSGALHQPQHF. DNA of the CDR3: TGTGCCAGCTCAGGGGCCCTACATCAGCCCCAGCATTTT.

The chain joins TRBV29-1 to TRBJ2-1, with 9 bases fitting TRBD2. The CDR3 spans 13 residues. J gave up 9 bases and V 8 bases, and 11 bases lay outside the gene matches. Germline values: CDR1 SQVTM, CDR2 ANQGSEA. The CDR3 nucleotides read TGCAGCTCCGAAGGCGGGAGGGTTGGTGAGCAGTTCTTC. This gives the protein CSSEGGRVGEQFF.

The genes are TRBV5-1 and TRBJ2-7, with a possible D match to TRBD1 (6 bases). The CDR3 covers 17 residues. Trimming took off 4 bases at V and 3 bases at J, with 23 bases between the two ends. Per the germline V gene, CDR1 is SGHRS and CDR2 is YFSETQ. The CDR3 coding sequence is TGCGCCAGCAGCCTAAATTTACAGGGATCATCGTTCTACGAGCAGTACTTC. It translates to CASSLNLQGSSFYEQYF.

V is TRBV5-1 and J is TRBJ2-3; D might be TRBD1 (5 bases). Looked up from germline, CDR1 is SGHRS and CDR2 is YFSETQ. This CDR3 is built from 15 residues. The germline V and J ends were trimmed by 1 base and 4 bases, with 13 bases remaining between them. DNA for the CDR3: TGCGCCAGCAGCTTGTCAGGGTATGGTGCAGATACGCAGTATTTT. Amino acid sequence: CASSLSGYGADTQYF.

This clone was seen a handful of times. The rearrangement joins TRBV6-1 to TRBJ1-5, with D perhaps TRBD1 (5 bases). This CDR3 contains 14 residues. The germline V gene encodes CDR1 MNHNS and CDR2 SASEGT. The germline V and J ends were trimmed by 5 bases and 3 bases, with 11 bases remaining between them. CDR3 loop: CASSPRDSNQPQHF. The CDR3 bases are TGTGCCAGCAGTCCCAGGGATTCCAATCAGCCCCAGCATTTT.

The chain joins TRBV6-5 to TRBJ1-2; D is possibly TRBD1 (5 bases). This CDR3 spans 15 amino acids. Germline CDR1 and CDR2: MNHEY and SVGAGI. The germline V and J ends were trimmed by 6 bases and 4 bases, with 18 bases remaining between them. The CDR3 loop reads CASSRGSGSVYGYTF. The CDR3 bases are TGTGCCAGCAGCCGGGGGTCGGGCTCGGTCTATGGCTACACCTTC.

This chain connects TRBV28 to TRBJ2-7, with 11 bases matching TRBD1. This CDR3 is built from 15 residues. With 6 bases clipped from V and 6 bases from J, the junction kept 10 bases outside the gene matches. The germline gives CDR1 MDHEN, CDR2 SYDVKM. Here the CDR3 reads CASSLTPGTGGEQYF. The CDR3 DNA is TGTGCCAGCAGCCTCACTCCGGGGACAGGGGGCGAGCAGTACTTC. The full variable domain, its missing parts supplied by reference TRBV28 and TRBJ2-7, is DVKVTQSSRYLVKRTGEKVFLECVQDMDHENMFWYRQDPGLGLRLIYFSYDVKMKEKGDIPEGYSVSREKKERFSLILESASTNQTSMYLCASSLTPGTGGEQYFGPGTRLTVT.

J is TRBJ2-7 and V is TRBV30, with a weak D call TRBD2 (6 bases). From germline, CDR1 is GTSNPN and CDR2 SVGIG (reference sequence). Trimming took off 3 bases at V and 7 bases at J, with 19 bases between the two ends. The CDR3 sequence is 14 residues long. This chain's CDR3 is CAWRVAGGLVEQYF. The DNA of the CDR3 is TGTGCCTGGAGGGTGGCAGGAGGGCTAGTAGAGCAGTACTTC.

The chain recombines TRBV30 with TRBJ2-3; 9 nucleotides align to TRBD1. Germline values: CDR1 GTSNPN, CDR2 SVGIG (reference sequence). The V segment lost 0 bases and the J segment 1 base; nucleotides outside the gene matches: 5. This CDR3 has 16 amino acids. CDR3 sequence: CAWSVGTGRGTDTQYF. The CDR3 region has the DNA TGTGCCTGGAGTGTTGGGACAGGGAGAGGCACAGATACGCAGTATTTT.